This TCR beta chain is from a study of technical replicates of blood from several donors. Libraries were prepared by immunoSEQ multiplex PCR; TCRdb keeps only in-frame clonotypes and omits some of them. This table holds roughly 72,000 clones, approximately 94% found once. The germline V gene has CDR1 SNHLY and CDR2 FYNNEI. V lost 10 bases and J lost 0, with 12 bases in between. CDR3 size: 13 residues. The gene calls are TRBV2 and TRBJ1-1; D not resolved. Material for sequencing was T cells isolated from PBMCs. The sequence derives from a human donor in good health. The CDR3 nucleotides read TGTGCCACCGAAGCTGACATGAACACTGAAGCTTTCTTT. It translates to CATEADMNTEAFF.